This TCR beta chain was profiled in a study of control samples from healthy donors and cancer patients. Profiled with immunoSEQ multiplex PCR; TCRdb holds only in-frame clones, not every one. This table has about 100,000 clones, 87% appearing once. Germline V lookup: CDR1 KGHSH, CDR2 LQKENI. The CDR3 loop spans 19 amino acids. Trimming at V came to 1 base and at J to 1 base, leaving 12 bases not matched to a gene. The sequenced sample consisted of blood. The J gene is TRBJ2-3, the V gene TRBV18, with 9 bases identical to TRBD2. This TCR was sampled from a woman in her fifties or sixties in good health. CDR3 amino acids: CASSPLAGVIQGGTDTQYF. The CDR3 DNA reads TGTGCCAGCTCACCACTAGCGGGGGTAATTCAAGGCGGCACAGATACGCAGTATTTT.